This T cell receptor (beta chain) is from a study of beta chain features in type 1 diabetes. Study results and limitations: Patients with Type 1 diabetes showed moderately but significantly shorter TCRB CDR3s in all four CD4+ subsets.

This clone was seen a few times. Antigen: not known. The investigators reverse transcribed all of the isolated RNA, so they sequenced expressed TCRB transcripts. Sequencing was performed with immunoSEQ multiplex PCR; in TCRdb, only in-frame clones are kept and a portion is missing. The sample lists about 47,000 clones, approximately 43% seen once, with more than 0.1% in the top ten. The specimen sequenced was stem cell memory CD4+ T cells from blood. The source is a man in his thirties or forties with type 1 diabetes.

CDR3 protein: CASSLAGVGADTQYF. CDR3 sequence (DNA): TGTGCCAGCAGCTTAGCGGGAGTGGGGGCAGATACGCAGTATTTT. The V call is TRBV7-3, the J call TRBJ2-3; TRBD2 matches at 7 bases. The CDR3 length is 15 residues. Germline V gene data show CDR1 as SGHTA and CDR2 as FQGTGA. Germline trimming cut 2 bases from V and 4 bases from J; bases unmatched to any gene: 6.